This is a list of T cell receptor beta chains from one sample in a study of CD8 T cells in Susac syndrome. A single record per CDR3 protein comes from TCRdb applying MiXCR to the immunoSEQ multiplex PCR reads. The data hold about 130,000 distinct CDR3 sequences, with roughly 95% observed a single time. Sequences were obtained from CD4+ T cells from PBMCs. The receptors originated from a human donor in good health. Each CDR3 is given with its conserved first and last residue. The order of the fields is V gene, D gene, J gene, clone size, CDR3 DNA, CDR3 protein. A D gene is named only where the DNA matches it firmly. Clone size, where shown, is once, few, many, or a class for clones that have expanded.

>TRBV20-1|TRBD2|TRBJ2-7|-
TGCAGTGCCGCCGGGACTAGCGATAACGAGCAGTACTTC
CSAAGTSDNEQYF
>TRBV29-1|TRBD2|TRBJ2-5|-
TGCAGCGGGGCGGGGGGCCGAGGGTTACAAGAGACCCAGTACTTC
CSGAGGRGLQETQYF
>TRBV7-9|-|TRBJ2-1|-
TGTGCCAGCAGCTTAGGAATAGGACGAGACAATGAGCAGTTCTTC
CASSLGIGRDNEQFF
>TRBV3-1|-|TRBJ2-7|-
TGTGCCAGCAGCCAAGAGTTCGGGAGTAGTAAGTACGAGCAGTACTTC
CASSQEFGSSKYEQYF
>TRBV9|-|TRBJ2-7|-
TGTGCCAGCAGCGTGGGTAGGGGGAGAAGTGGCGAGCAGTACTTC
CASSVGRGRSGEQYF
>TRBV3-1|-|TRBJ2-7|-
TGTGCCAGCAGCCAAAAAGGCTCGGGTTACGAGCAGTACTTC
CASSQKGSGYEQYF
>TRBV7-9|TRBD2|TRBJ2-2|-
TGTGCCAGCAGCCAACCTTCGGGCGGGAGGAGTAATACCGGGGAGCTGTTTTTT
CASSQPSGGRSNTGELFF
>TRBV19|TRBD1|TRBJ2-7|-
TGTGCCAGTCAGGGGGACACATCCTACGAGCAGTACTTC
CASQGDTSYEQYF
>TRBV29-1|TRBD1|TRBJ2-7|-
TGCAGCGTGGAACAGGGGGCGTACGAGCAGTACTTC
CSVEQGAYEQYF
>TRBV24-1|-|TRBJ1-2|-
TGTGCCACTTCGGACACCTATGGCTACACCTTC
CATSDTYGYTF
>TRBV30|-|TRBJ2-4|-
TGTGCCTGGAGTAACTTCAGGGGATGGACCAAAAACATTCAGTACTTC
CAWSNFRGWTKNIQYF
>TRBV5-1|-|TRBJ2-1|once
TGCGCCAGCAGCTTGGATCGCCCCTCTTACAATGAGCAGTTCTTC
CASSLDRPSYNEQFF
>TRBV7-2|TRBD1|TRBJ1-2|-
TGTGCCAGCAGCCATACGGGACAGGGGAAAAGCCTTGGCTACACCTTC
CASSHTGQGKSLGYTF
>TRBV24-1|-|TRBJ2-7|once
TGTGCCACCAGTGGTTCCGGACAGAGCTCCTACGAGCAGTACTTC
CATSGSGQSSYEQYF
>TRBV18|TRBD1|TRBJ1-5|-
TGTGCCAGCTCCAGGACAGGGGGCGAGAGCAATCAGCCCCAGCATTTT
CASSRTGGESNQPQHF
>TRBV28|TRBD1|TRBJ2-5|-
TGTGCCAGCGCCCCTCGGACAGGGGAACAAGAGACCCAGTACTTC
CASAPRTGEQETQYF
>TRBV2|-|TRBJ2-3|-
TGTGCCAGCAGGATCGGTGGCGGGACTGGGGATACGCAGTATTTT
CASRIGGGTGDTQYF
>TRBV5-1|TRBD1|TRBJ2-1|-
TGCGCCAGCAGAAGGGGGCAAATGTACAATGAGCAGTTCTTC
CASRRGQMYNEQFF
>TRBV2|-|TRBJ2-5|-
TGTGCCAGCACAAGTGAACAGGGTAAACAGGAGACCCAGTACTTC
CASTSEQGKQETQYF
>TRBV7-9|-|TRBJ1-3|-
TGTGCCAGCAGCCCACGAGCTGGAGCTGGAAACACCATATATTTT
CASSPRAGAGNTIYF
>TRBV28|TRBD1|TRBJ2-3|-
TGTGCCAGCAGTTCCCCGGGACAGGGGAGATATACGCAGTATTTT
CASSSPGQGRYTQYF
>TRBV25-1|-|TRBJ1-1|-
TGTGCCAGCAGTGGGGGTGTAACTGAAGCTTTCTTT
CASSGGVTEAFF
>TRBV7-4|TRBD2|TRBJ2-7|-
TGTGCCAGCAGCTTAGAACGGCTAGCGGGAGCCGAGCAGTACTTC
CASSLERLAGAEQYF
>TRBV6-1|-|TRBJ2-7|-
TGTGCCAGCAAGATGGTCACAGTGAGCTCCTACGAGCAGTACTTC
CASKMVTVSSYEQYF
>TRBV27|TRBD1|TRBJ1-5|-
TGTGCCAGCGTCAACAGGGGTAGTAACAATCAGCCCCAGCATTTT
CASVNRGSNNQPQHF
>TRBV20-1|-|TRBJ2-7|-
TGCAGTGCTACATTGCCGGGGCGATCCAACGAGCAGTACTTC
CSATLPGRSNEQYF
>TRBV20-1|-|TRBJ1-2|-
TGCAGTGCCCGAGCCTCGAACTATGGCTACACCTTC
CSARASNYGYTF
>TRBV5-6|-|TRBJ1-5|-
TGTGCCAGCAGCTTGGCCTGGGGGTCCCAGCCCCAGCATTTT
CASSLAWGSQPQHF
>TRBV14|TRBD1|TRBJ2-4|-
TGTGCCAGCAGCCGCGGGACAGGAGGTTGGGACATTCAGTACTTC
CASSRGTGGWDIQYF
>TRBV18|TRBD2|TRBJ2-5|-
TGTGCCAGCTCGCCCAGAGTGACTAGCGGACGACAAGAGACCCAGTACTTC
CASSPRVTSGRQETQYF
>TRBV6-2/TRBV6-3|-|TRBJ2-1|-
TGTGCCAGCAGCTCATATGCCCACCACTACAATGAGCAGTTCTTC
CASSSYAHHYNEQFF
>TRBV4-1|TRBD2|TRBJ2-7|-
TGCGCCAGCACCCGAGGGTCGACTAGCGGGGTCTCCTACGAGCAGTATTTC
CASTRGSTSGVSYEQYF
>TRBV24-1|TRBD1|TRBJ2-1|-
TGTGCCACCAGTGCAGGACAGGGGGCCAATGAGCAGTTCTTC
CATSAGQGANEQFF
>TRBV4-1|-|TRBJ2-3|once
TGCGCCAGCAGCCAAGCGGACGGGTCCACAGATACGCAGTATTTT
CASSQADGSTDTQYF
>TRBV7-2|-|TRBJ2-7|-
TGTGCCAGCAGCTTAGCTCACCAATACGAGCAGTACTTC
CASSLAHQYEQYF
>TRBV7-7|-|TRBJ2-5|-
TGTGCTAGCAGCCTCGGGGAAGGTGTCGGGACCCAGTACTTC
CASSLGEGVGTQYF
>TRBV2|-|TRBJ2-3|-
TGTGCCAGCAGGAAAGTGGGGGTTAGGGCAGATACGCAGTATTTT
CASRKVGVRADTQYF
>TRBV3-1|-|TRBJ2-7|-
TGTGCCAGCAGCCAGGACCCACGGCACGAGCAGTACTTC
CASSQDPRHEQYF
>TRBV7-2|-|TRBJ2-7|-
TGTGCCAGCAGCCTCCAATACGAGCAGTACTTC
CASSLQYEQYF
>TRBV6-6|TRBD1|TRBJ2-7|-
TGTGCCAGCAGTCCAACGACAGGGGGGACATCCTACGAGCAGTACTTC
CASSPTTGGTSYEQYF
>TRBV19|-|TRBJ2-2|-
TGTGCCAGTGCGGGCAGAGTGAACACCGGGGAGCTGTTTTTT
CASAGRVNTGELFF
>TRBV29-1|TRBD1|TRBJ1-5|-
TGCAGCGTCAGGGACAGGACCCGCAATCAGCCCCAGCATTTT
CSVRDRTRNQPQHF
>TRBV2|-|TRBJ2-7|-
TGTGCCAGCAGTGTAGGCGGAGCAGGGGTCTCGTACGAGCAGTACTTC
CASSVGGAGVSYEQYF
>TRBV18|-|TRBJ2-2|few
TGTGCCAGTAGCCCGAACACCGGGGAGCTGTTTTTT
CASSPNTGELFF
>TRBV5-1|-|TRBJ1-1|-
TGCGCCAGCAGCGCACACTCAGGGGCTCCTTACACTGAAGCTTTCTTT
CASSAHSGAPYTEAFF
>TRBV28|TRBD1|TRBJ2-7|-
TGTGCCAGCAAGGGCTCCCGGACAGGGGCCTACGAGCAGTACTTC
CASKGSRTGAYEQYF
>TRBV12-3/TRBV12-4|TRBD2|TRBJ2-3|-
TGTGCCAGCAGAATACTCCTAGCGGGAGGCACGGATACGCAGTATTTT
CASRILLAGGTDTQYF
>TRBV6-1|-|TRBJ2-1|-
TGTGCCAGCAGTGAAAAAGGGGGGGCGGGAGATGAGCAGTTCTTC
CASSEKGGAGDEQFF
>TRBV18|-|TRBJ2-2|-
TGTGCCAGCTCACCGTTCCCTGGGGGGGAGCTGTTTTTT
CASSPFPGGELFF
>TRBV18|TRBD1|TRBJ2-5|-
TGTGCCAGCTCACGACAGGGGAGAGAGACCCAGTACTTC
CASSRQGRETQYF